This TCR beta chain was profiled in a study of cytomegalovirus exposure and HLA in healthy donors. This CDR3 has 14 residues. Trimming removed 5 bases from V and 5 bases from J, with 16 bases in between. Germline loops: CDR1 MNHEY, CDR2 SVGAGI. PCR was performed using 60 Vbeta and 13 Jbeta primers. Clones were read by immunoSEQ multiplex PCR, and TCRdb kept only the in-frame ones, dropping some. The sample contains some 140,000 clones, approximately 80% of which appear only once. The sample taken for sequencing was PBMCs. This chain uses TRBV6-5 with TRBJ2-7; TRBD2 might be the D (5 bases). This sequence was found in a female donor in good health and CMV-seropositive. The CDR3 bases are TGTGCCAGCAGTGAGACTACGGGATTCAACGAGCAGTACTTC. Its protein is CASSETTGFNEQYF.